The rows below give T cell receptor beta chains drawn from one sample of a study of blood T cell repertoires in COVID-19. Produced via immunoSEQ multiplex PCR; TCRdb's table is partial and in-frame only. This table holds more than 300,000 clones, more than 75% found once. Sequenced sample: peripheral blood. These receptor sequences come from a woman aged 18-35 years who had recovered from COVID-19. CDR3s include the opening cysteine and the closing phenylalanine or tryptophan. The D gene is left open where the match is weak. Some rows mark clone size as missing; the rest say once, few, many or name a class of expanded clone.

clone_size: -; j_call: TRBJ1-2; v_call: TRBV5-1; d_call: -; cdr3_aa: CASSGTQRSISGYTF; cdr3_nt: TGCGCCAGCAGCGGGACTCAGCGTTCTATCAGCGGCTACACCTTC
clone_size: -; j_call: TRBJ1-1; v_call: TRBV2; d_call: -; cdr3_aa: CASSIQGIVTEAFF; cdr3_nt: TGTGCCAGCAGTATTCAGGGGATTGTTACTGAAGCTTTCTTT
clone_size: -; j_call: TRBJ2-3; v_call: TRBV25-1; d_call: -; cdr3_aa: CASSDQGRGYADTQYF; cdr3_nt: TGTGCCAGCAGTGATCAGGGGCGCGGGTACGCAGATACGCAGTATTTT
clone_size: -; j_call: TRBJ2-1; v_call: TRBV6-5; d_call: TRBD2; cdr3_aa: CASSSLGGGSDNEQFF; cdr3_nt: TGTGCCAGCAGTTCCCTGGGAGGCGGGAGTGACAATGAGCAGTTCTTC
clone_size: once; j_call: TRBJ2-5; v_call: TRBV11-3; d_call: TRBD1; cdr3_aa: CASSHRGEETQYF; cdr3_nt: TGTGCCAGCAGCCACAGGGGAGAAGAGACCCAGTACTTC
clone_size: -; j_call: TRBJ1-6; v_call: TRBV30; d_call: -; cdr3_aa: CAWATGGGSPLHF; cdr3_nt: TGTGCCTGGGCGACGGGGGGGGGTTCACCCCTCCACTTT
clone_size: -; j_call: TRBJ2-5; v_call: TRBV11-2; d_call: TRBD1; cdr3_aa: CASSSAQGAAETQYF; cdr3_nt: TGTGCCAGCAGCTCAGCCCAGGGGGCCGCAGAGACCCAGTACTTC
clone_size: -; j_call: TRBJ1-1; v_call: TRBV6-2/TRBV6-3; d_call: -; cdr3_aa: CASSLVGAEAFF; cdr3_nt: TGTGCCAGCAGTCTCGTAGGGGCTGAAGCTTTCTTT
clone_size: -; j_call: TRBJ1-6; v_call: TRBV9; d_call: -; cdr3_aa: CASSVSQYNSPLHF; cdr3_nt: TGTGCCAGCAGCGTCTCTCAGTATAATTCACCCCTCCACTTT
clone_size: -; j_call: TRBJ1-1; v_call: TRBV30; d_call: -; cdr3_aa: CAWRGQLNTEAFF; cdr3_nt: TGTGCCTGGAGAGGACAACTCAACACTGAAGCTTTCTTT
clone_size: once; j_call: TRBJ2-2; v_call: TRBV7-2; d_call: TRBD2; cdr3_aa: CASSLATSGRLRNTGELFF; cdr3_nt: TGTGCCAGCAGCTTAGCCACTAGCGGGAGGCTAAGAAACACCGGGGAGCTGTTTTTT
clone_size: -; j_call: TRBJ2-1; v_call: TRBV6-5; d_call: -; cdr3_aa: CASRGSSYNEQFF; cdr3_nt: TGTGCCAGCAGAGGGAGCTCCTACAATGAGCAGTTCTTC
clone_size: -; j_call: TRBJ2-5; v_call: TRBV15; d_call: TRBD2; cdr3_aa: CATSFSEGREFSRPGQETQYF; cdr3_nt: TGTGCCACCAGCTTCTCAGAAGGGCGGGAGTTTAGCCGGCCTGGGCAAGAGACCCAGTACTTC
clone_size: -; j_call: TRBJ1-3; v_call: TRBV5-6; d_call: -; cdr3_aa: CASSLGEIAWNTIYF; cdr3_nt: TGTGCCAGCAGCTTGGGGGAAATAGCGTGGAACACCATATATTTT
clone_size: few; j_call: TRBJ2-1; v_call: TRBV9; d_call: -; cdr3_aa: CASSLYNEQFF; cdr3_nt: TGTGCCAGCAGCCTCTACAATGAGCAGTTCTTC
clone_size: -; j_call: TRBJ2-6; v_call: TRBV27; d_call: -; cdr3_aa: CASSPLSASGANVLTF; cdr3_nt: TGTGCCAGCAGTCCCCTTTCGGCCTCTGGGGCCAACGTCCTAACTTTC
clone_size: -; j_call: TRBJ1-2; v_call: TRBV12-3/TRBV12-4; d_call: TRBD1; cdr3_aa: CASSLNRGGGYTF; cdr3_nt: TGTGCCAGCAGTTTGAACAGGGGAGGTGGCTACACCTTC
clone_size: -; j_call: TRBJ2-3; v_call: TRBV6-1; d_call: TRBD2; cdr3_aa: CASSERGLAGRTDTQYF; cdr3_nt: TGTGCCAGCAGTGAAAGAGGTCTAGCGGGACGCACAGATACGCAGTATTTT
clone_size: -; j_call: TRBJ1-4; v_call: TRBV7-2; d_call: -; cdr3_aa: CASSPGGLNEKLFF; cdr3_nt: TGTGCCAGCAGCCCCGGGGGTCTTAATGAAAAACTGTTTTTT
clone_size: -; j_call: TRBJ2-1; v_call: TRBV18; d_call: TRBD2; cdr3_aa: CASSPGLAGITYNEQFF; cdr3_nt: TGTGCCAGCTCACCCGGACTAGCGGGTATAACCTACAATGAGCAGTTCTTC
clone_size: -; j_call: TRBJ2-3; v_call: TRBV11-3; d_call: TRBD2; cdr3_aa: CASSLGTGAGAGDTQYF; cdr3_nt: TGTGCCAGCAGCTTAGGGACTGGGGCGGGAGCTGGAGATACGCAGTATTTT
clone_size: -; j_call: TRBJ2-3; v_call: TRBV19; d_call: TRBD2; cdr3_aa: CATGLVFGDTQYF; cdr3_nt: TGTGCCACCGGACTAGTATTTGGGGATACGCAGTATTTT
clone_size: -; j_call: TRBJ2-5; v_call: TRBV6-5; d_call: -; cdr3_aa: CASSSGLLQETQYF; cdr3_nt: TGTGCCAGCAGTTCCGGACTACTCCAAGAGACCCAGTACTTC
clone_size: -; j_call: TRBJ2-3; v_call: TRBV2; d_call: TRBD2; cdr3_aa: CASRLAGGPDTQYF; cdr3_nt: TGTGCCAGCAGACTAGCGGGAGGGCCGGATACGCAGTATTTT
clone_size: -; j_call: TRBJ1-5; v_call: TRBV29-1; d_call: -; cdr3_aa: CSVLLRSNQPQHF; cdr3_nt: TGCAGCGTCCTACTTCGTAGCAATCAGCCCCAGCATTTT
clone_size: -; j_call: TRBJ2-1; v_call: TRBV4-1; d_call: -; cdr3_aa: CASSQDLNEQFF; cdr3_nt: TGCGCCAGCAGCCAAGATCTTAATGAGCAGTTCTTC
clone_size: -; j_call: TRBJ1-1; v_call: TRBV29-1; d_call: -; cdr3_aa: CSATRQTEAFF; cdr3_nt: TGCAGCGCTACAAGACAGACTGAAGCTTTCTTT
clone_size: -; j_call: TRBJ2-1; v_call: TRBV21-1; d_call: -; cdr3_aa: CASSKVGGTAYNEQFF; cdr3_nt: TGTGCCAGCAGCAAAGTAGGGGGGACAGCTTACAATGAGCAGTTCTTC
clone_size: once; j_call: TRBJ1-2; v_call: TRBV27; d_call: TRBD1; cdr3_aa: CASSTHLGQGLGYTF; cdr3_nt: TGTGCCAGCAGTACACACCTGGGACAGGGGTTAGGCTACACCTTC
clone_size: -; j_call: TRBJ2-4; v_call: TRBV19; d_call: TRBD2; cdr3_aa: CASSIAGELAKNIQYF; cdr3_nt: TGTGCCAGTAGTATCGCGGGGGAGCTAGCCAAAAACATTCAGTACTTC
clone_size: -; j_call: TRBJ1-1; v_call: TRBV11-3; d_call: -; cdr3_aa: CASSLGAGIVTEAFF; cdr3_nt: TGTGCCAGCAGCTTAGGGGCAGGGATTGTCACTGAAGCTTTCTTT
clone_size: -; j_call: TRBJ2-3; v_call: TRBV7-2; d_call: -; cdr3_aa: CASSLDLYTDTQYF; cdr3_nt: TGTGCCAGCAGCTTAGATCTCTACACAGATACGCAGTATTTT
clone_size: -; j_call: TRBJ2-1; v_call: TRBV18; d_call: TRBD2; cdr3_aa: CASSLAGGDNEQFF; cdr3_nt: TGTGCCAGCTCACTCGCGGGAGGGGACAATGAGCAGTTCTTC
clone_size: -; j_call: TRBJ1-2; v_call: TRBV24-1; d_call: -; cdr3_aa: CATSDTNRADGYTF; cdr3_nt: TGTGCCACCAGTGACACTAACAGGGCTGATGGCTACACCTTC
clone_size: -; j_call: TRBJ2-3; v_call: TRBV19; d_call: -; cdr3_aa: CASTEGRGTDTQYF; cdr3_nt: TGTGCCAGTACGGAAGGCAGGGGCACAGATACGCAGTATTTT
clone_size: -; j_call: TRBJ2-1; v_call: TRBV4-3; d_call: -; cdr3_aa: CASSQEVASANNEQFF; cdr3_nt: TGCGCCAGCAGCCAAGAGGTGGCTAGCGCCAACAATGAGCAGTTCTTC
clone_size: -; j_call: TRBJ2-1; v_call: TRBV11-3; d_call: TRBD2; cdr3_aa: CASSARTGTSGYNEQFF; cdr3_nt: TGTGCCAGCAGCGCTAGAACCGGGACTAGCGGTTACAATGAGCAGTTCTTC
clone_size: -; j_call: TRBJ2-1; v_call: TRBV7-6; d_call: -; cdr3_aa: CASSPGYEQFF; cdr3_nt: TGTGCCAGCAGCCCAGGCTATGAGCAGTTCTTC
clone_size: -; j_call: TRBJ2-2; v_call: TRBV5-4; d_call: TRBD2; cdr3_aa: CASSLAGRQTGELFF; cdr3_nt: TGTGCCAGCAGCTTGGCCGGGAGGCAGACAGGGGAGCTGTTTTTT
clone_size: -; j_call: TRBJ1-1; v_call: TRBV11-3; d_call: -; cdr3_aa: CASSPRRLDPEAFF; cdr3_nt: TGTGCCAGCAGCCCCAGGAGGCTAGATCCGGAAGCTTTCTTT
clone_size: -; j_call: TRBJ1-2; v_call: TRBV19; d_call: TRBD1; cdr3_aa: CASTPSQGARGYTF; cdr3_nt: TGTGCCAGTACCCCTAGCCAGGGGGCCCGTGGCTACACCTTC
clone_size: -; j_call: TRBJ2-1; v_call: TRBV19; d_call: -; cdr3_aa: CASSIRHLYNEQFF; cdr3_nt: TGTGCCAGTAGTATCCGACATCTCTACAATGAGCAGTTCTTC
clone_size: once; j_call: TRBJ2-1; v_call: TRBV11-3; d_call: TRBD2; cdr3_aa: CASTVPGTSRLGDYNEQFF; cdr3_nt: TGTGCCAGCACCGTTCCGGGGACTAGCCGGCTAGGAGACTACAATGAGCAGTTCTTC
clone_size: -; j_call: TRBJ2-5; v_call: TRBV5-4; d_call: TRBD1; cdr3_aa: CASSLDRATKTETQYF; cdr3_nt: TGTGCCAGCAGCCTGGACAGGGCCACCAAAACGGAGACCCAGTACTTC
clone_size: -; j_call: TRBJ2-1; v_call: TRBV27; d_call: TRBD2; cdr3_aa: CASSWTSGRDYNEQFF; cdr3_nt: TGTGCCAGCAGTTGGACTAGCGGGAGGGACTACAATGAGCAGTTCTTC
clone_size: -; j_call: TRBJ2-1; v_call: TRBV9; d_call: -; cdr3_aa: CASSVRLNYNEQFF; cdr3_nt: TGTGCCAGCAGCGTAAGACTCAACTACAATGAGCAGTTCTTC
clone_size: once; j_call: TRBJ1-2; v_call: TRBV29-1; d_call: TRBD1; cdr3_aa: CSVVGDRGGYGYTF; cdr3_nt: TGCAGCGTTGTTGGGGACAGGGGTGGGTATGGCTACACCTTC
clone_size: -; j_call: TRBJ2-1; v_call: TRBV10-3; d_call: -; cdr3_aa: CAAREWDEQFF; cdr3_nt: TGTGCCGCCCGGGAGTGGGATGAGCAGTTCTTC
clone_size: -; j_call: TRBJ2-1; v_call: TRBV19; d_call: TRBD2; cdr3_aa: CASKTGTSRYNEQFF; cdr3_nt: TGTGCCAGTAAAACCGGGACTAGCCGATACAATGAGCAGTTCTTC
clone_size: -; j_call: TRBJ1-2; v_call: TRBV18; d_call: -; cdr3_aa: CASSPPSQLTYGYTF; cdr3_nt: TGTGCCAGCTCACCACCCAGTCAGTTAACCTATGGCTACACCTTC
clone_size: -; j_call: TRBJ2-1; v_call: TRBV7-9; d_call: -; cdr3_aa: CASRDLSGLSYNEQFF; cdr3_nt: TGTGCCAGCAGGGACCTTAGCGGACTCTCCTACAATGAGCAGTTCTTC
clone_size: -; j_call: TRBJ2-2; v_call: TRBV30; d_call: -; cdr3_aa: CAWKNRISTGELFF; cdr3_nt: TGTGCCTGGAAGAACAGAATATCCACCGGGGAGCTGTTTTTT
clone_size: -; j_call: TRBJ2-3; v_call: TRBV19; d_call: TRBD2; cdr3_aa: CASSARLAGEADTQYF; cdr3_nt: TGTGCCAGTAGTGCCCGGTTAGCGGGAGAGGCAGATACGCAGTATTTT
clone_size: -; j_call: TRBJ1-1; v_call: TRBV9; d_call: -; cdr3_aa: CASSPTQGQNTEAFF; cdr3_nt: TGTGCCAGCAGCCCGACTCAGGGACAGAACACTGAAGCTTTCTTT